This TCR beta chain was sequenced in a study of CD8+CD57+ T cells in acquired aplastic anemia. About this clonotype: Just one base apart from a much larger clone, this may be a read error.

V was clipped by 10 bases and J by 0 bases, with 13 bases between them. The CDR3 contains 13 residues. The germline V gene has CDR1 MGHDK and CDR2 SYGVNS. Both TCR beta VDJ combination and CDR3 sequence profiling were carried out. Genomic DNA was the template for this profiling. One entry per CDR3 protein, called by TCRdb with MiXCR from the reads. The sample lists 200,000 or so distinct CDR3 sequences, around 65% occurring once. The receptor was derived from a human donor with severe aplastic anemia or a healthy control (not recorded which). The chain recombines TRBV25-1 with TRBJ2-7; D uncertain. Sequencing was carried out using sorted CD4+, CD8+, or CD8+CD57+ T cells (not recorded which) from PBMCs. For the CDR3, the DNA is TGTGCCAACTCGCGACTCGACTCCTACGAGCAGTACTTC. Residues: CANSRLDSYEQYF.